This T cell receptor beta chain is from a study of shared clonotypes between healthy human individuals. Germline-derived CDR1 and CDR2 are MNHEY and SMNVEV (reference sequence). This CDR3 region has 16 residues. V dropped 0 bases and J dropped 6; count of bases not matched to a gene: 8. In the study's own analysis: Filtering differed since immunoSEQ provided only junctions, with no quality scores. TCRdb's table, derived via immunoSEQ multiplex PCR, lists solely in-frame clones and lacks some. V, J and clone size derive from that table, while D and trimming were established from the DNA sequence. The data contain around 940,000 clones, around three quarters of them singletons. Adult donors, all healthy and HIV-negative, had no recent acute infections or vaccinations. Findings and caveats of the study: Expectations were that clonotype sharing among donors would be affected by sequencing depth. Sampling covered nothing but blood. Tissue TCR repertoires likely differ from those found in blood.

Comments on this clone: Antigen: not known.

This rearrangement joins TRBV27 to TRBJ2-3, with 8 bases lining up with TRBD2. This sequence was found in a man aged 18-30 years in good health. Material for sequencing was memory CD4+ T cells sorted from blood. Noted subset: CD45RA-negative fraction. CDR3 sequence reads: CASSLSAGAKGDTQYF. DNA for the CDR3: TGTGCCAGCAGTTTATCAGCGGGAGCGAAGGGGGATACGCAGTATTTT.